A selection of T cell receptor beta chains follows, all from one sample in a study of T cells in Graves' hyperthyroidism and ophthalmopathy. From the multiplex PCR reads, TCRdb called clonotypes with MiXCR, one entry per CDR3 protein. This table holds 350,000 to 400,000 distinct CDR3 sequences, roughly 18% found once. The sequencing sample was made of blood. Source of these receptors: a man aged 18 to 30 with Graves' ophthalmopathy. The CDR3 runs from the conserved cysteine through the conserved F or W. A D gene is named only where the DNA matches it firmly. Rows may omit the clone size; those that give it use once, few, many or a size class.

J gene: TRBJ2-3; V gene: TRBV3-1; D gene: -; clone size: -; CDR3 protein: CASSPITGTDTQYF; CDR3 DNA: TGTGCCAGCAGCCCGATAACTGGCACAGATACGCAGTATTTT
J gene: TRBJ1-5; V gene: TRBV28; D gene: -; clone size: many; CDR3 protein: CASSPMRGPGYSNQPQHF; CDR3 DNA: TGTGCCAGCAGTCCTATGAGGGGTCCGGGGTATAGCAATCAGCCCCAGCATTTT
J gene: TRBJ1-2; V gene: TRBV7-3; D gene: TRBD1; clone size: -; CDR3 protein: CASSSDRGLGYTF; CDR3 DNA: TGTGCCAGCAGCTCGGACAGGGGGCTTGGCTACACCTTC
J gene: TRBJ2-7; V gene: TRBV6-1; D gene: TRBD2; clone size: many; CDR3 protein: CASSDTPLRGSGEQYF; CDR3 DNA: TGTGCCAGCAGTGACACACCCCTAAGAGGTAGCGGGGAGCAGTACTTC
J gene: TRBJ1-1; V gene: TRBV27; D gene: TRBD1; clone size: many; CDR3 protein: CASSLFMGQREAFF; CDR3 DNA: TGTGCCAGCAGTTTATTTATGGGACAGAGAGAAGCTTTCTTT
J gene: TRBJ2-3; V gene: TRBV20-1; D gene: TRBD2; clone size: few; CDR3 protein: CSAREASGADTQYF; CDR3 DNA: TGCAGTGCTAGAGAAGCTAGCGGCGCAGATACGCAGTATTTT
J gene: TRBJ2-2; V gene: TRBV5-1; D gene: -; clone size: -; CDR3 protein: CASSLSGVGSGELFF; CDR3 DNA: TGCGCCAGCAGCTTATCCGGGGTGGGCAGCGGGGAGCTGTTTTTT
J gene: TRBJ2-7; V gene: TRBV6-1; D gene: -; clone size: -; CDR3 protein: CASSSGHRDCEQYF; CDR3 DNA: TGTGCCAGCAGTTCGGGCCATAGGGACTGCGAGCAGTACTTC
J gene: TRBJ2-1; V gene: TRBV24-1; D gene: -; clone size: many; CDR3 protein: CATSKAGEQFF; CDR3 DNA: TGTGCCACCAGCAAGGCCGGTGAGCAGTTCTTC
J gene: TRBJ1-2; V gene: TRBV28; D gene: -; clone size: few; CDR3 protein: CASLTIGPGGGYTF; CDR3 DNA: TGTGCCAGCCTAACAATAGGGCCGGGGGGTGGCTACACCTTC
J gene: TRBJ2-1; V gene: TRBV6-5; D gene: -; clone size: -; CDR3 protein: CASLTLGGRNEQFF; CDR3 DNA: TGTGCCAGCCTTACTTTAGGAGGGCGCAATGAGCAGTTCTTC
J gene: TRBJ1-2; V gene: TRBV5-6; D gene: -; clone size: -; CDR3 protein: CASSAGQNLYGYTF; CDR3 DNA: TGTGCCAGCAGCGCAGGACAGAACCTCTATGGCTACACCTTC
J gene: TRBJ2-3; V gene: TRBV29-1; D gene: -; clone size: many; CDR3 protein: CSVAPGSDTQYF; CDR3 DNA: TGCAGCGTTGCTCCTGGATCAGATACGCAGTATTTT
J gene: TRBJ2-1; V gene: TRBV13; D gene: TRBD1; clone size: -; CDR3 protein: CASSPTGQMTYEQFF; CDR3 DNA: TGTGCCAGCAGCCCGACGGGACAGATGACCTACGAGCAGTTCTTC
J gene: TRBJ1-2; V gene: TRBV24-1; D gene: TRBD1; clone size: few; CDR3 protein: CATSGTGEVAGYTF; CDR3 DNA: TGTGCCACCAGTGGGACAGGGGAGGTGGCTGGCTACACCTTC
J gene: TRBJ1-5; V gene: TRBV7-2; D gene: -; clone size: many; CDR3 protein: CASSPEGGNQPQHF; CDR3 DNA: TGTGCCAGCAGCCCCGAAGGGGGCAATCAGCCCCAGCATTTT
J gene: TRBJ2-1; V gene: TRBV7-9; D gene: TRBD2; clone size: -; CDR3 protein: CASSLGSGGADEQFF; CDR3 DNA: TGTGCCAGCAGCTTAGGTAGCGGGGGGGCCGATGAGCAGTTCTTC
J gene: TRBJ2-7; V gene: TRBV7-6; D gene: -; clone size: many; CDR3 protein: CASSLVRGSSYEQYF; CDR3 DNA: TGTGCCAGCAGCTTAGTGCGCGGAAGCTCCTACGAGCAGTACTTC
J gene: TRBJ2-3; V gene: TRBV7-3; D gene: TRBD1; clone size: -; CDR3 protein: CASSFGTGVTDTQYF; CDR3 DNA: TGTGCCAGCAGCTTTGGGACAGGGGTTACAGATACGCAGTATTTT
J gene: TRBJ1-2; V gene: TRBV6-1; D gene: -; clone size: few; CDR3 protein: CASSRSNEGNGYTF; CDR3 DNA: TGTGCCAGCAGCCGCAGCAATGAGGGAAATGGCTACACCTTC
J gene: TRBJ1-5; V gene: TRBV20-1; D gene: TRBD1; clone size: many; CDR3 protein: CSARTGNEPQHF; CDR3 DNA: TGCAGTGCTAGGACAGGGAATGAGCCCCAGCATTTT
J gene: TRBJ2-3; V gene: TRBV6-1; D gene: -; clone size: few; CDR3 protein: CAGSGLYTDTQYF; CDR3 DNA: TGTGCCGGTTCGGGACTCTACACAGATACGCAGTATTTT
J gene: TRBJ1-1; V gene: TRBV5-1; D gene: TRBD1; clone size: many; CDR3 protein: CASSGGQENTEAFF; CDR3 DNA: TGCGCCAGCAGCGGGGGACAGGAGAACACTGAAGCTTTCTTT
J gene: TRBJ1-4; V gene: TRBV11-2; D gene: -; clone size: many; CDR3 protein: CASSLQVTTNEKLFF; CDR3 DNA: TGTGCCAGCAGCTTACAGGTTACAACTAATGAAAAACTGTTTTTT
J gene: TRBJ2-7; V gene: TRBV27; D gene: -; clone size: -; CDR3 protein: CASSPLGVGDYEQYF; CDR3 DNA: TGTGCCAGCAGTCCACTAGGCGTAGGGGACTACGAGCAGTACTTC
J gene: TRBJ1-1; V gene: TRBV6-1; D gene: -; clone size: many; CDR3 protein: CASSQSRVRVNTEAFF; CDR3 DNA: TGTGCCAGCAGCCAGTCAAGGGTTCGTGTGAACACTGAAGCTTTCTTT
J gene: TRBJ2-3; V gene: TRBV6-6; D gene: -; clone size: many; CDR3 protein: CASSYSIVDTQYF; CDR3 DNA: TGTGCCAGCAGTTACTCGATTGTAGATACGCAGTATTTT
J gene: TRBJ1-2; V gene: TRBV10-3; D gene: -; clone size: -; CDR3 protein: CAISDLGYYGYTF; CDR3 DNA: TGTGCCATCAGTGATTTGGGGTACTATGGCTACACCTTC
J gene: TRBJ1-5; V gene: TRBV18; D gene: TRBD1; clone size: many; CDR3 protein: CASSPQGANSNQPQHF; CDR3 DNA: TGTGCCAGCTCACCACAGGGGGCGAATAGCAATCAGCCCCAGCATTTT
J gene: TRBJ2-4; V gene: TRBV2; D gene: -; clone size: many; CDR3 protein: CASGRDLELAKNIQYF; CDR3 DNA: TGTGCCAGCGGCAGGGACCTTGAGCTAGCCAAAAACATTCAGTACTTC
J gene: TRBJ2-1; V gene: TRBV28; D gene: -; clone size: many; CDR3 protein: CASSLERYNEQFF; CDR3 DNA: TGTGCCAGCAGTTTAGAGCGGTACAATGAGCAGTTCTTC
J gene: TRBJ1-6; V gene: TRBV3-1; D gene: -; clone size: many; CDR3 protein: CASSQDTGPPLHF; CDR3 DNA: TGTGCCAGCAGCCAAGATACCGGGCCACCCCTCCACTTT
J gene: TRBJ1-2; V gene: TRBV20-1; D gene: -; clone size: -; CDR3 protein: CSARGGDNPYGYTF; CDR3 DNA: TGCAGTGCTAGAGGGGGTGACAACCCCTATGGCTACACCTTC
J gene: TRBJ1-6; V gene: TRBV11-1; D gene: -; clone size: few; CDR3 protein: CASSLLGSYNSPLHF; CDR3 DNA: TGTGCCAGCAGCTTATTGGGTTCCTATAATTCACCCCTCCACTTT
J gene: TRBJ2-7; V gene: TRBV11-2; D gene: -; clone size: many; CDR3 protein: CASSLEGEWGKSSYEQYF; CDR3 DNA: TGTGCCAGCAGCTTAGAGGGGGAGTGGGGGAAGAGCTCCTACGAGCAGTACTTC
J gene: TRBJ1-4; V gene: TRBV6-5; D gene: -; clone size: -; CDR3 protein: CASSYLGTNERLFF; CDR3 DNA: TGTGCCAGCAGTTACTTGGGAACTAATGAAAGACTGTTTTTT
J gene: TRBJ2-1; V gene: TRBV14; D gene: TRBD2; clone size: once; CDR3 protein: CASSQGSGGASYNEQFF; CDR3 DNA: TGTGCCAGCAGCCAGGGTAGCGGGGGGGCCTCCTACAATGAGCAGTTCTTC
J gene: TRBJ2-7; V gene: TRBV6-5; D gene: -; clone size: many; CDR3 protein: CASTLYSARGEQYF; CDR3 DNA: TGTGCCAGCACATTGTACAGTGCCAGGGGCGAGCAGTACTTC
J gene: TRBJ2-7; V gene: TRBV19; D gene: -; clone size: -; CDR3 protein: CASSIPGVPYEQYF; CDR3 DNA: TGTGCCAGTAGTATACCAGGGGTCCCCTACGAGCAGTACTTC
J gene: TRBJ2-7; V gene: TRBV11-2; D gene: TRBD1; clone size: many; CDR3 protein: CASTATGTDTYEQYF; CDR3 DNA: TGTGCCAGCACAGCCACCGGGACAGACACCTACGAGCAGTACTTC
J gene: TRBJ2-1; V gene: TRBV7-9; D gene: TRBD2; clone size: few; CDR3 protein: CASSLEASGFEQFF; CDR3 DNA: TGTGCCAGCAGCTTAGAGGCTAGCGGGTTCGAGCAGTTCTTC
J gene: TRBJ1-2; V gene: TRBV6-1; D gene: TRBD1; clone size: many; CDR3 protein: CASRPPDLKDRVYGYTF; CDR3 DNA: TGTGCCAGCAGGCCCCCTGACCTAAAAGACAGGGTCTATGGCTACACCTTC
J gene: TRBJ1-4; V gene: TRBV5-1; D gene: -; clone size: many; CDR3 protein: CASSVQERFEKLFF; CDR3 DNA: TGCGCCAGCAGCGTCCAGGAAAGATTCGAAAAACTGTTTTTT
J gene: TRBJ1-4; V gene: TRBV14; D gene: TRBD1; clone size: -; CDR3 protein: CASSHGQGAAEKLFF; CDR3 DNA: TGTGCCAGCAGCCATGGACAGGGGGCCGCGGAAAAACTGTTTTTT
J gene: TRBJ2-1; V gene: TRBV6-1; D gene: TRBD2; clone size: -; CDR3 protein: CASSDGTSGGAYNEQFF; CDR3 DNA: TGTGCCAGCAGTGACGGGACTAGCGGGGGGGCATACAATGAGCAGTTCTTC